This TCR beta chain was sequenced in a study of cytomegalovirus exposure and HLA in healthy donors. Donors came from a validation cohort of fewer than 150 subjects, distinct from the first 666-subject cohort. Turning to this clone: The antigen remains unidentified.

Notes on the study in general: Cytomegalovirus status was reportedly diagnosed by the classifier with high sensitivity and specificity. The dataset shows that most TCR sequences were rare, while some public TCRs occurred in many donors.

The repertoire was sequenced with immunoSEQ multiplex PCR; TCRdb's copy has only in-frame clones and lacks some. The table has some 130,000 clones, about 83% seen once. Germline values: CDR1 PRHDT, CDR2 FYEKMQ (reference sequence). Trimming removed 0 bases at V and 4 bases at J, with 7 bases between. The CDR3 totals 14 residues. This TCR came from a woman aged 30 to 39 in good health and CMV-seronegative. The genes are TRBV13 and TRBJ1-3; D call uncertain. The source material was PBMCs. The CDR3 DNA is TGTGCCAGCAGCTTAGGCCCCCAGGGAAACACCATATATTTT. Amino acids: CASSLGPQGNTIYF.